This TCR beta chain stems from a study of blood T cells in healthy people across ages. Study-level results: There was no known CMV status for donors, so expanded clonotype changes were possibly confounded.

V gave up 5 bases and J gave up 5 bases, with 9 bases separating them. Germline loops: CDR1 SQVTM, CDR2 ANQGSEA. The CDR3 has 11 residues. This clonotype came up many times. Its antigen is unknown. For the second PCR, which ran for about 7 to 11 cycles, a sample-barcoded 5' primer and a J-beta primer mix were used. TCRdb re-derived calls from the 5' RACE reads in MiXCR, one entry per CDR3 protein. The table lists some 640,000 distinct CDR3 sequences, under 30% of them singletons. The receptor was isolated from a woman at least 80 years old in good health. The genes are TRBV29-1 and TRBJ1-2; the D gene is possibly TRBD1 (6 bases). The sequencing input was blood. Here the CDR3 DNA reads TGCAGCGTTAGGGGGGCTTATGGCTACACCTTC. The encoded protein is CSVRGAYGYTF.